A selection of T cell receptor beta chains follows, all from one sample in a study of cytomegalovirus exposure and HLA in healthy donors. The repertoire was sequenced with immunoSEQ multiplex PCR; TCRdb's copy has only in-frame clones and lacks some. The data show around 110,000 clones, 70% to 80% seen once. Input material: PBMCs. These receptors were taken from a young woman in good health and CMV-seronegative. CDR3s include the opening cysteine and the closing phenylalanine or tryptophan. D genes are given only for firm matches. Size is omitted from some rows. Given values are once, few, many or a class for expanded clones.

-	TRBD1	TRBV9	TRBJ2-7	TGTGCCAGCAGCCGCAGGGACAGGAGCTCCTACGAGCAGTACTTC	CASSRRDRSSYEQYF
-	-	TRBV4-2	TRBJ1-2	TGTGCCAGCAGCCAAACGGGGGAGGGTTTGGTCGGCTACACCTTC	CASSQTGEGLVGYTF
once	-	TRBV9	TRBJ1-6	TGTGCCAGCAGCAGATGGGACTCAGTGGGGGGGGTTTTTAATTCACCCCTCCACTTT	CASSRWDSVGGVFNSPLHF
-	-	TRBV5-1	TRBJ1-4	TGCGCCAGCAACGACGGGACTACGGGCGGAAAACTGTTTTTT	CASNDGTTGGKLFF
-	-	TRBV7-9	TRBJ1-1	TGTGCCAGCAGCTTAGAACGGGGTACTGAAGCTTTCTTT	CASSLERGTEAFF
-	-	TRBV30	TRBJ1-5	TGTGCCTGGAGTGGTGGCTTCGATCAGCCCCAGCATTTT	CAWSGGFDQPQHF
-	-	TRBV4-2	TRBJ1-4	TGTGCCAGCAGCCCCGCTAGGGGGTTGATGGGAGAAAAACTGTTTTTT	CASSPARGLMGEKLFF
-	TRBD1	TRBV5-8	TRBJ1-2	TGTGCCAGCAGCTTAACAGGGGTCTATGGCTACACCTTC	CASSLTGVYGYTF
-	TRBD2	TRBV7-6	TRBJ2-7	TGTGCCAGCAGCTTAGAGGCTAGCGGGGGGACCTACGAGCAGTACTTC	CASSLEASGGTYEQYF
-	TRBD2	TRBV6-1	TRBJ2-7	TGTGCCAGCAGTGTGGTAGCGGGGAACTACGAGCAGTACTTC	CASSVVAGNYEQYF
-	-	TRBV6-1	TRBJ1-2	TGTGCCGGCCGGGGGGCTCCCATATGGGGCTACACCTTC	CAGRGAPIWGYTF
once	TRBD1	TRBV29-1	TRBJ1-1	TGCAGCAGTATACAGGGGAGCACTGAAGCTTTCTTT	CSSIQGSTEAFF
-	-	TRBV4-1	TRBJ2-1	TGCGCCAGCAGCCATCTGAATTCAGGGTCGAGTCACAATGAGCAGTTCTTC	CASSHLNSGSSHNEQFF
-	-	TRBV30	TRBJ1-1	TGTGCCTGGAGTGTACAAGGGAGGACGGCTGAAGCTTTCTTT	CAWSVQGRTAEAFF
-	TRBD2	TRBV6-5	TRBJ2-5	TGTGCCAGCAGGGGGGGACTAGGATGGGGAGAGACCCAGTACTTC	CASRGGLGWGETQYF
once	TRBD1	TRBV10-2	TRBJ1-1	TGCGCCAGCAGTGAGGGACAGGGTTGGACTGAAGCTTTCTTT	CASSEGQGWTEAFF
-	-	TRBV2	TRBJ2-1	TGTGCCAGCAGTGAGCGGGGGCGCGTCAATGAGCAGTTCTTC	CASSERGRVNEQFF
once	-	TRBV28	TRBJ2-1	TGTGCCAGCAGTTTCGGCTACAATGAGCAGTTCTTC	CASSFGYNEQFF
few	TRBD1	TRBV28	TRBJ2-5	TGTGCCAGCAGTTCCACTCGGGGACAGGGGAAAGAGACCCAGTACTTC	CASSSTRGQGKETQYF
-	TRBD1	TRBV5-1	TRBJ1-6	TGCGCCAGCAGATTGAGACCCGGGACAGGGGGCCTAGAGAGTTATTCACCCCTCCACTTT	CASRLRPGTGGLESYSPLHF
-	-	TRBV30	TRBJ1-4	TGTGCCTGGAGCCATAGTGAAAAACTGTTTTTT	CAWSHSEKLFF
-	TRBD1	TRBV5-1	TRBJ1-2	TGCGCCAGCAGCTTGGGCCCCGGGACAGGGGGCCGTGGCTACACCTTC	CASSLGPGTGGRGYTF
-	-	TRBV5-1	TRBJ1-1	TGCGCCAGCACCGGTTCGGTTAACACTGAAGCTTTCTTT	CASTGSVNTEAFF
-	-	TRBV10-3	TRBJ2-1	TGTGCCATTTGGACTGGTTACAATGAGCAGTTCTTC	CAIWTGYNEQFF
-	TRBD1	TRBV4-1	TRBJ1-5	TGCGCCAGCAGCCAATTCGGGACAGCTGGCAATCAGCCCCAGCATTTT	CASSQFGTAGNQPQHF
-	-	TRBV6-6	TRBJ2-3	TGTGCCAGCAGTTACACGGAGACGGATACGCAGTATTTT	CASSYTETDTQYF
-	-	TRBV28	TRBJ2-7	TGTGCCAGCAGTCCCCCCCGCTGGCTCCCCTACGAGCAGTACTTC	CASSPPRWLPYEQYF
-	TRBD1	TRBV5-4	TRBJ2-1	TGTGCCAGCGCCGGACAGGGGGATGTTGAGCAGTTCTTC	CASAGQGDVEQFF
-	-	TRBV12-2	TRBJ1-5	TGTGCATTCGACAGGGGGCCGGAACAGCCCCAGCATTTT	CAFDRGPEQPQHF
-	-	TRBV2	TRBJ1-5	TGTGCCAGCAGTGAAAGAGAAGTTTCCCTGAGAGCTAATCAGCCCCAGCATTTT	CASSEREVSLRANQPQHF
many	TRBD1	TRBV2	TRBJ1-3	TGTGCCAGCAGTGAGGGGGACAGGATCTCTGGAAACACCATATATTTT	CASSEGDRISGNTIYF
-	-	TRBV7-9	TRBJ2-6	TGTGCCAGCAGCGCCGCGGGGACCTCTGGGGCCAACGTCCTGACTTTC	CASSAAGTSGANVLTF
-	-	TRBV6-1	TRBJ2-7	TGTGCCAGCAGTCGAGGTACAGGGTCCGCTTACGAGCAGTACTTC	CASSRGTGSAYEQYF
-	-	TRBV9	TRBJ1-3	TGTGCCAGCAGCGTAGAAGGCAGGAGGGGAAACACCATATATTTT	CASSVEGRRGNTIYF
-	-	TRBV5-8	TRBJ1-4	TGTGCCAGCAGCATAAGATTGACAGCAACTAATGAAAAACTGTTTTTT	CASSIRLTATNEKLFF
once	TRBD2	TRBV6-5	TRBJ2-1	TGTGCCAGCAGTTACCGGTCTAGCGGGGGTCTTGGTGAGCAGTTCTTC	CASSYRSSGGLGEQFF
few	-	TRBV29-1	TRBJ1-1	TGCAGCGTTGAGACCCCCAGGGGCCGCGACGCTGAAGCTTTCTTT	CSVETPRGRDAEAFF
-	TRBD2	TRBV2	TRBJ2-5	TGTGCCAGCAGAGATCTAGCGGGTCGGGCTGTGGAGACCCAGTACTTC	CASRDLAGRAVETQYF
-	TRBD1	TRBV7-9	TRBJ2-7	TGTGCCAGCAGCTCCTTACCTGGACAGGGTTCCTACGAGCAGTACTTC	CASSSLPGQGSYEQYF
-	-	TRBV9	TRBJ2-1	TGTGCCAGCAGTAGAAGGACTTCCGCGAGGAATGAGCAGTTCTTC	CASSRRTSARNEQFF
-	TRBD2	TRBV7-8	TRBJ2-1	TGTGCCAGCAGCTTACTTGGTTCCCTCCAAAGCGGGGCCTACAATGAGCAGTTCTTC	CASSLLGSLQSGAYNEQFF
few	TRBD1	TRBV10-2	TRBJ1-5	TGCGCCAGCAGTGCGACAGGGCGGTATCAGCCCCAGCATTTT	CASSATGRYQPQHF
-	-	TRBV2	TRBJ2-7	TGTGCCAGCAGTGAACTGGGACACTCGGCCTACGAGCAGTACTTC	CASSELGHSAYEQYF
few	-	TRBV10-3	TRBJ1-2	TGTGCCATCAGTGAGTCTACAGGGCGCGGCTACACCTTC	CAISESTGRGYTF
-	TRBD1	TRBV5-1	TRBJ1-6	TGCGCCAGCAGCTTGGCAGGACAGGGCTATTCACCCCTCCACTTT	CASSLAGQGYSPLHF
few	TRBD2	TRBV5-1	TRBJ2-7	TGCGCCAGCAGCTTGGGGCCGGGGGGCTACGAGCAGTACTTC	CASSLGPGGYEQYF
-	TRBD1	TRBV2	TRBJ1-2	TGTGCCAGCTCCCAAGGGACAGGGGGAGACAATGGCTACACCTTC	CASSQGTGGDNGYTF
once	TRBD2	TRBV15	TRBJ2-3	TGTGCCACCGCTCGGGGGGTGGTCACAGATACGCAGTATTTT	CATARGVVTDTQYF